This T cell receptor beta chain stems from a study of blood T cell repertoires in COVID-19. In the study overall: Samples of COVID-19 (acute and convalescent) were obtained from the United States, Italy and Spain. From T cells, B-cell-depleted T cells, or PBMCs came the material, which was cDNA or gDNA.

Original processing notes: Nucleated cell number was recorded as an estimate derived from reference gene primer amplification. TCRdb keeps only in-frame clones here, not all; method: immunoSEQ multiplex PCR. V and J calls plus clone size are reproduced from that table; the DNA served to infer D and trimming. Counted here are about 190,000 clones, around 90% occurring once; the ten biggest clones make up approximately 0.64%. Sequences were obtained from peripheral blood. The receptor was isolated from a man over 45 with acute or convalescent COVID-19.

For the CDR3, the DNA is TGTGCCTTCCGAGGACTAGCGAACACCGGGGAGCTGTTTTTT. This translates into CAFRGLANTGELFF. V usage is TRBV30 and J usage is TRBJ2-2; 7 nucleotides line up with TRBD2. CDR1 GTSNPN and CDR2 SVGIG come from the germline V gene (reference sequence). This CDR3 contains 14 residues. The V gene end was trimmed by 7 bases and the J gene end by 0 bases; junction bases not matched to a gene: 5. The full variable domain, completed using reference TRBV30 and TRBJ2-2, is SQTIHQWPATLVQPVGSPLSLECTVEGTSNPNLYWYRQAAGRGLQLLFYSVGIGQISSEVPQNLSASRPQDRQFILSSKKLLLSDSGFYLCAFRGLANTGELFFGEGSRLTVL.